This T cell receptor (beta chain) was profiled in a study of T cells in women clearing cervical HPV infection. In the study overall: Cases were women with histologically confirmed HPV16-related CIN3 or worse, including a couple of invasive cancers. Study-wide results and caveats: Cases carried less TRBV6-7 than controls: about 0.1% versus 0.15%.

All donors had a single incident cervical HPV16 infection, not prevalent. Measured with immunoSEQ multiplex PCR; TCRdb has only the in-frame clones, and not every one. This table holds tens of thousands of clones. CDR1 and CDR2 from the germline V gene are SGHRS and YFSETQ. The CDR3 length is 12 residues. The ends were cut back, 3 bases at V and 1 base at J, with 4 bases in the middle. On this clone itself: Its antigen remains unknown. The CDR3 goes on 3 residues after the read ends, and that part is filled in from the germline J gene.

Specimen: blood buffy coat. J is TRBJ1-1 and V is TRBV5-1; D remains ambiguous. The receptor was isolated from a woman between 18 and 70 years old with a cervical HPV16 infection that either progressed to CIN3+ or cleared (not recorded which). CDR3 bases read: TGCGCCAGCAGCTCAGGGAACACTGAA. Its translation is CASSSGNTE. The CDR3 reads in full as CASSSGNTEAFF. Together with reference TRBV5-1 and TRBJ1-1, the CDR3 gives the full variable domain: KAGVTQTPRYLIKTRGQQVTLSCSPISGHRSVSWYQQTPGQGLQFLFEYFSETQRNKGNFPGRFSGRQFSNSRSEMNVSTLELGDSALYLCASSSGNTEAFFGQGTRLTVV.